The entry below gives a single T cell receptor beta chain sequence along with its context. Antigen specificity is unknown. The V gene's germline CDR1 is MGHRA and CDR2 YSYEKL. The CDR3 loop spans 17 amino acids. This sample is part of a study of CXCR3-negative and CXCR3-positive naive CD8 T cells. Study summary: Each library held about 1.5 +/- 0.3 million TRB reads, around 140 million in total. Study-wide points: Relative to CXCR3-negative naive cells, CXCR3-positive naive cells had more hydrophobic TRB CDR3s. CD5 surface expression was similar among naive subsets, and TCR strength was estimated by inference from TRB CDR3 properties.

Via 5' RACE with UMI labels, TRB cDNA libraries were prepared. TCRdb reprocessed the 5' RACE reads, keeping one entry per CDR3 protein, no DNA. Its table lists around 110,000 distinct CDR3 sequences. The sample taken for sequencing was naive CXCR3+ CD8+ T cells from blood. The subset denotes: CD45RO-CCR7+CD27+CD95- naive CD8+ T cells expressing CXCR3 (TNR3+). This clonotype originated in a human donor in good health. Some clones in this sample may be carry-over from other donors' samples. This chain links TRBV4-1 with TRBJ1-6; the TRBD1 assignment by TCRdb is unverifiable without DNA. The CDR3: CASSRPGGQLTNSPLHF.